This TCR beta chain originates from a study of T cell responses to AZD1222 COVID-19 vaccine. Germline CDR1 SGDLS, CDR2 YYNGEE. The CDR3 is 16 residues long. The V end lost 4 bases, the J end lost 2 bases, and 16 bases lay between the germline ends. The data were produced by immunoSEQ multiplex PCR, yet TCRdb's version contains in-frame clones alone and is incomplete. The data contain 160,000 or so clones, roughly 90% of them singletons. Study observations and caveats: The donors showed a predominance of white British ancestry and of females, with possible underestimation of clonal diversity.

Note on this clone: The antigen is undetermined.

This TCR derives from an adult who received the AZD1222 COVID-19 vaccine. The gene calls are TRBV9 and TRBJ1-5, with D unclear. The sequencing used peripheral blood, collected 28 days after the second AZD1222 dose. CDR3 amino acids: CASSSAIRPCNQPQHF. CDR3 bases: TGTGCCAGCAGCTCCGCGATCCGCCCTTGCAATCAGCCCCAGCATTTT.